This is a list of T cell receptor beta chains from one sample in a study of blood T cell repertoires in COVID-19. Data came from immunoSEQ multiplex PCR; TCRdb stores just in-frame clones and leaves some out. Counted here are about 17,000 clones, 77% occurring once; the ten biggest clones make up approximately 16%. Sequencing was performed on peripheral blood. Receptors originate from a man aged 65-85 years with COVID-19, enrolled during active disease. Each CDR3 is given without its conserved first and last residue. The size field is filled for only some rows; it gives once, few, many or a size class.

v_call clone_size cdr3_aa
TRBV18 - ASSPDRSYEQY
TRBV19 - ASRPGTGELF
TRBV6-5 - ASRRQGGGPQH
TRBV2 few ASSALTYNEKLF
TRBV5-6 once ASSPRVAGGRYEQY
TRBV5-1 - ASSLVRGDTQY
TRBV9 - ASSVATSHYEQY
TRBV19 - ASSIQGLAGGGGTGELF
TRBV5-1 - ASSLRAGGDEQF
TRBV2 - ASSELGQYNQPQH
TRBV28 - ASSSAGGGGRYEQY
TRBV18 - ASSLDRVNEQY
TRBV10-3 - AISAKPGTSGSTDTQY
TRBV11-2 - ASSSEGDRRRYGYT
TRBV28 - ATSSRSGYGYT
TRBV9 - ASSAKTGGPYGYT
TRBV9 - ASSPRTSGGTYEQY
TRBV3-1/TRBV3-2 - ASSLTASSGNTIY
TRBV12-3/TRBV12-4 - ASRGTTQETQY
TRBV7-2 - ASSLERQGVQY
TRBV29-1 - SVEDHTGAGYT
TRBV18 - ASSPPQRYPSYEQY
TRBV6-5 - ASSYVGHRAF
TRBV19 - AKPVAERLATNEKLF
TRBV18 - ASSPQGQGVYEQY
TRBV5-6 - ASSLQGVYGYT
TRBV2 - ASTAEAF
TRBV4-2 - ASSQETAGGTDTQY
TRBV5-5 - ASSISETSYNEQF
TRBV12-5 once ASGLVQRWTGNELSNQPQH
TRBV27 - ASSGYRGHRILTGELF
TRBV4-1 - ASSQGSPRSGANVLT
TRBV9 - ASSVGSDTQY
TRBV10-3 few AIGDQGGFYEQY
TRBV12-3/TRBV12-4 - ASSHGKNTEAF
TRBV6-2/TRBV6-3 - ASSYRLGTH
TRBV7-2 - ASSSGKTGLRLVVKEQF
TRBV27 - ASSFRGAHEQY
TRBV18 - ASSSYTGTIYGYT
TRBV7-9 - ASSVSGQNTGELF
TRBV3-1/TRBV3-2 - ASSQLGDTQY
TRBV6-5 - ASVGAGNQPQH